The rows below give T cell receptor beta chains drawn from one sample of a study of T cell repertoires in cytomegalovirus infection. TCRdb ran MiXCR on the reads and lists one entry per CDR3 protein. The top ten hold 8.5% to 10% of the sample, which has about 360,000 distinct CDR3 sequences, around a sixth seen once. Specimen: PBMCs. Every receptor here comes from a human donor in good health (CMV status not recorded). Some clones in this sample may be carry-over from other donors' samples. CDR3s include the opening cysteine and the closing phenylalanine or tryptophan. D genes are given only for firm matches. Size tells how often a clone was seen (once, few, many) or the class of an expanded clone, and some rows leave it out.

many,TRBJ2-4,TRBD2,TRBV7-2,CASSSRRSGVNIQYF,TGTGCCAGCAGCTCCCGCCGCAGCGGGGTGAACATTCAGTACTTC
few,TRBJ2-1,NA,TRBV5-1,CASSLRDFLYNEQFF,TGCGCCAGCAGCCTCCGGGACTTCTTATACAATGAGCAGTTCTTC
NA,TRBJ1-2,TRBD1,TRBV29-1,CSVEGGGGGYTF,TGCAGCGTTGAAGGAGGGGGCGGCGGCTACACCTTC
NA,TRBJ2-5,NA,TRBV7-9,CASSLFGEETQYF,TGTGCCAGCAGCTTATTCGGAGAAGAGACCCAGTACTTC
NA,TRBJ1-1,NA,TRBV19,CASSILGSTEAFF,TGTGCCAGTAGTATTCTGGGTAGCACTGAAGCTTTCTTT
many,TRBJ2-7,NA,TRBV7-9,CASSLTGASYEQYF,TGTGCCAGCAGCTTGACGGGGGCCTCCTACGAGCAGTACTTC
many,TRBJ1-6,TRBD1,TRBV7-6,CASSFPSIPEAKNRRTGINSPLHF,TGTGCCAGCAGCTTTCCGTCCATTCCAGAAGCTAAGAATAGAAGGACAGGAATAAATTCACCCCTCCACTTT
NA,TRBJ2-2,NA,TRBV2,CASSEVGTENTGELFF,TGTGCCAGCAGTGAAGTAGGTACAGAAAACACCGGGGAGCTGTTTTTT
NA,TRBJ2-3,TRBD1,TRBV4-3,CASSQWGQFTDTQYF,TGCGCCAGCAGCCAATGGGGACAGTTCACAGATACGCAGTATTTT
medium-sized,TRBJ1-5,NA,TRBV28,CASTGFGQPQHF,TGTGCCAGCACAGGGTTTGGTCAGCCCCAGCATTTT
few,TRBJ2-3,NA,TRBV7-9,CASSATPGQGLRGTDTQYF,TGTGCCAGCAGCGCAACTCCGGGACAAGGTTTGAGGGGCACAGATACGCAGTATTTT
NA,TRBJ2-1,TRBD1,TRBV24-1,CATSTPGTGGGEQFF,TGTGCCACCAGTACACCAGGGACAGGGGGCGGTGAGCAGTTCTTC
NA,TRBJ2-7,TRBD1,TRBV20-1,CSARDNDRGPYEQYF,TGCAGTGCTAGAGATAACGACAGGGGTCCCTACGAGCAGTACTTC
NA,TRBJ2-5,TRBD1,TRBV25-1,CASSDDRELSETQYF,TGTGCCAGCAGTGATGACAGGGAGCTTTCAGAGACCCAGTACTTC
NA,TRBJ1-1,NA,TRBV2,CASRGGSNTEAFF,TGTGCCAGCAGGGGGGGGTCGAACACTGAAGCTTTCTTT
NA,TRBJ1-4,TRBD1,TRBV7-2,CASSRSPRATGEKLFF,TGTGCCAGCAGCCGGTCCCCTAGGGCGACAGGGGAGAAACTGTTTTTT
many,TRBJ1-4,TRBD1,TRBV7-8,CASSLRRTGNEKLFF,TGTGCCAGCAGCTTAAGGCGGACAGGGAATGAAAAACTGTTTTTT
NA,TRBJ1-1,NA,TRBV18,CASARDAKNTEAFF,TGTGCCAGCGCTCGGGACGCAAAGAACACTGAAGCTTTCTTT
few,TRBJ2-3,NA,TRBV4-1,CASSQDPRRYFGTDTQYF,TGCGCCAGCAGCCAAGACCCCCGTCGGTACTTCGGCACAGATACGCAGTATTTT
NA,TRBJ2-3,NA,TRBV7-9,CASSLEAWGTDTQYF,TGTGCCAGCAGCTTAGAGGCGTGGGGCACAGATACGCAGTATTTT
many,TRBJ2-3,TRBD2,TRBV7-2,CASSTRLAGPFTDTQYF,TGTGCCAGCAGCACCCGACTAGCGGGGCCTTTCACAGATACGCAGTATTTT
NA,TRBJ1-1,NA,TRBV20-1,CSARKGGDTEAFF,TGCAGTGCTAGAAAGGGGGGCGACACTGAAGCTTTCTTT
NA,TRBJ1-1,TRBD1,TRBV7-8,CASSKDRKGPEAFF,TGTGCCAGCAGCAAGGACAGGAAAGGACCTGAAGCTTTCTTT
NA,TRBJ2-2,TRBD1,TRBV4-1,CASSLRMGQDLTGELFF,TGCGCCAGCAGCCTAAGAATGGGACAGGACCTCACCGGGGAGCTGTTTTTT
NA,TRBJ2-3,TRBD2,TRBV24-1,CATSDSETSADTQYF,TGTGCCACCAGTGACTCGGAGACTAGCGCAGATACGCAGTATTTT
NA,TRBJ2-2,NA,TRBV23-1,CASSQFWSGWPNTGELFF,TGCGCCAGCAGTCAATTTTGGTCGGGGTGGCCGAACACCGGGGAGCTGTTTTTT
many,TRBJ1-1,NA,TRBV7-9,CASSLRGQGLKNTEAFF,TGTGCCAGCAGCCTCCGGGGGCAGGGACTAAAGAACACTGAAGCTTTCTTT
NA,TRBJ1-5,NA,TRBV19,CASSTGFQPQHF,TGTGCCAGTAGTACAGGGTTTCAGCCCCAGCATTTT
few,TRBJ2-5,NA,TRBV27,CASSYRVWSQETQYF,TGTGCCAGCAGTTACCGGGTGTGGTCACAAGAGACCCAGTACTTC
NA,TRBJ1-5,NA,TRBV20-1,CSARDHRGYSNQPQHF,TGCAGTGCTCGGGACCACCGGGGGTATAGCAATCAGCCCCAGCATTTT
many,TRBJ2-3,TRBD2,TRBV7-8,CASIGSGKTQYF,TGTGCCAGCATCGGTAGCGGGAAAACGCAGTATTTT
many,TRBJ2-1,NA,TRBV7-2,CASSFARLNYGNEQFF,TGTGCCAGCAGCTTCGCCCGGCTCAACTATGGGAATGAGCAGTTCTTC
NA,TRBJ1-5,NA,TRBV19,CASSMGRVNQPQHF,TGTGCCAGTAGTATGGGCAGGGTCAATCAGCCCCAGCATTTT
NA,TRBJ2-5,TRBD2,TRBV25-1,CASSKTRGGKETQYF,TGTGCCAGCAGTAAAACTCGGGGGGGTAAAGAGACCCAGTACTTC
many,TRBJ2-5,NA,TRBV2,CANSYQETQYF,TGTGCCAACTCGTACCAAGAGACCCAGTACTTC
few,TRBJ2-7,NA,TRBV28,CASSEGREDEQYF,TGTGCCAGCTCCGAGGGAAGAGAGGACGAGCAGTACTTC
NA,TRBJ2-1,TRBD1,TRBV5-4,CASAHGGQDNNEQFF,TGTGCCAGCGCTCACGGAGGACAGGATAACAATGAGCAGTTCTTC
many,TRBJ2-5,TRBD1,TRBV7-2,CASSLSDRGVKTQYF,TGTGCCAGCAGCTTGAGCGACAGGGGAGTGAAGACCCAGTACTTC
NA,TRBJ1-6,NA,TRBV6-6,CASGIRDNSPLHF,TGTGCCAGCGGGATCAGGGATAATTCACCCCTCCACTTT
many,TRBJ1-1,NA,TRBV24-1,CATSGWLTEAFF,TGTGCCACCAGTGGGTGGTTAACTGAAGCTTTCTTT
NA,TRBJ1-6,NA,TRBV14,CASSLLGPPGETLHF,TGTGCCAGCAGCCTTCTAGGGCCCCCCGGGGAGACCCTCCACTTT
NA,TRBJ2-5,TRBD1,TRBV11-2,CASSNTGTGFLETQYF,TGTGCCAGCAGCAACACCGGGACAGGGTTCTTAGAGACCCAGTACTTC
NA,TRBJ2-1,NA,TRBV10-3,CAISRPTYNEQFF,TGTGCCATCAGCAGACCGACCTACAATGAGCAGTTCTTC
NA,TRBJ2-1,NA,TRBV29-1,CSQRRWGYKEQFF,TGCAGCCAACGACGTTGGGGCTACAAAGAGCAGTTCTTC
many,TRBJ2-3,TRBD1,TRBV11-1,CASSLSTGTGALSTTDTQYF,TGTGCCAGCAGCCTCTCAACCGGGACAGGGGCCCTGTCGACCACAGATACGCAGTATTTT
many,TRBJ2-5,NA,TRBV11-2,CASSFGDQETQYF,TGTGCCAGCAGCTTCGGGGACCAAGAGACCCAGTACTTC
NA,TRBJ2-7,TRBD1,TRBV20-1,CSAPHVEGGRYEQYF,TGCAGTGCCCCTCATGTTGAAGGGGGCCGGTACGAGCAGTACTTC